This is a list of T cell receptor beta chains from one sample in a study of blood T cell repertoires in COVID-19. Libraries were prepared by immunoSEQ multiplex PCR; TCRdb keeps only in-frame clonotypes and omits some of them. The sample comprises roughly 86,000 clones, over 80% of which are singletons, and about 2% rests with the top ten. The specimen sequenced was peripheral blood. The receptors originated from a woman in her 70s with acute or convalescent COVID-19. CDR3s include the opening cysteine and the closing phenylalanine or tryptophan. Fields, in order: V gene, clone size, D gene, J gene, CDR3 protein, CDR3 DNA. A D gene is named only where the DNA matches it firmly. Clone size is stated in some rows and not others, as once, few, many or a class when expanded.

TRBV15	once	TRBD1	TRBJ1-1	CATSRDIQGAIISNTEAFF	TGTGCCACCAGCAGAGATATTCAGGGGGCAATTATCTCGAACACTGAAGCTTTCTTT
TRBV7-6	NA	NA	TRBJ1-1	CASSLGHQNEAFF	TGTGCCAGCAGCTTGGGACACCAAAACGAAGCTTTCTTT
TRBV5-5	NA	NA	TRBJ1-6	CASSLEEGILSPLHF	TGTGCCAGCAGCTTGGAGGAGGGTATTTTGTCACCCCTCCACTTT
TRBV5-1	NA	NA	TRBJ2-7	CASSLPSSSYEQYF	TGCGCCAGCAGCCTTCCTAGCAGCTCCTACGAGCAGTACTTC
TRBV11-3	NA	NA	TRBJ2-1	CASSLSSYNEQFF	TGTGCCAGCAGTCTTAGCTCCTACAATGAGCAGTTCTTC
TRBV29-1	NA	NA	TRBJ2-7	CSVDKVLGGQYF	TGCAGCGTTGATAAGGTCCTGGGGGGGCAGTACTTC
TRBV9	few	TRBD1	TRBJ1-4	CASSVGQDEKLFF	TGTGCCAGCAGCGTCGGACAGGATGAAAAACTGTTTTTT
TRBV23-1	NA	TRBD1	TRBJ1-1	CASSQEDRVGGSPEAFF	TGCGCCAGCAGTCAAGAGGACAGGGTAGGGGGGTCCCCTGAAGCTTTCTTT
TRBV12-3/TRBV12-4	NA	NA	TRBJ1-5	CASSFGGGQPQHF	TGTGCCAGCAGTTTTGGGGGGGGTCAGCCCCAGCATTTT
TRBV4-1	NA	NA	TRBJ1-1	CASSQNTRERDTEAFF	TGCGCCAGCAGCCAAAACACGAGGGAGCGAGACACTGAAGCTTTCTTT
TRBV28	NA	NA	TRBJ2-5	CASSWGLSQETQYF	TGTGCCAGCAGTTGGGGACTTTCACAAGAGACCCAGTACTTC
TRBV2	few	NA	TRBJ1-5	CASSRDVAGQPQHF	TGTGCCAGCAGTCGGGACGTAGCGGGTCAGCCCCAGCATTTT
TRBV19	few	NA	TRBJ1-5	CASSIRENNQPQHF	TGTGCCAGTAGTATTCGGGAGAACAATCAGCCCCAGCATTTT
TRBV6-6	NA	NA	TRBJ1-4	CASSIDRLNEKLFF	TGTGCCAGCAGCATCGACAGATTGAATGAAAAACTGTTTTTT
TRBV6-6	NA	TRBD1	TRBJ1-4	CASRQGSNEKLFF	TGTGCCAGCAGACAGGGGTCTAATGAAAAACTGTTTTTT
TRBV13	NA	NA	TRBJ1-1	CASSFYDMGVNTEAFF	TGTGCCAGCAGCTTTTACGATATGGGAGTGAACACTGAAGCTTTCTTT
TRBV5-4	NA	NA	TRBJ1-6	CASSGAQGGSPLHF	TGTGCCAGCAGCGGTGCACAGGGCGGTTCACCCCTCCACTTT
TRBV28	few	TRBD1	TRBJ2-7	CASSTSTDRLYEQYF	TGTGCCAGCAGCACCTCAACGGACAGGCTTTACGAGCAGTACTTC
TRBV27	NA	TRBD1	TRBJ1-5	CASSPTRGQPQHF	TGTGCCAGCAGCCCAACCAGGGGGCAGCCCCAGCATTTT
TRBV7-9	NA	NA	TRBJ1-4	CASSARQLANEKLFF	TGTGCCAGCAGCGCCCGACAGCTAGCTAATGAAAAACTGTTTTTT
TRBV3-1/TRBV3-2	few	TRBD2	TRBJ2-7	CASRTTSGPYEQYF	TGTGCCAGCAGGACGACTAGCGGGCCCTACGAGCAGTACTTC
TRBV18	NA	NA	TRBJ1-4	CASSPAGNEKLFF	TGTGCCAGCTCACCAGCAGGGAATGAAAAACTGTTTTTT
TRBV6-5	NA	NA	TRBJ1-1	CASSPGGGLGTEAFF	TGTGCCAGCAGCCCAGGAGGAGGGCTCGGAACTGAAGCTTTCTTT
TRBV7-9	NA	TRBD1	TRBJ1-1	CASSEGGRGTEAFF	TGTGCCAGCAGCGAAGGGGGCCGGGGCACTGAAGCTTTCTTT
TRBV18	NA	TRBD2	TRBJ2-7	CASSTRASGSSYEQYF	TGTGCCAGCTCAACGAGGGCTAGCGGGAGCTCCTACGAGCAGTACTTC
TRBV18	NA	NA	TRBJ1-2	CASSPSAGIYGYTF	TGTGCCAGCTCACCTTCGGCAGGTATCTATGGCTACACCTTC
TRBV6-5	NA	TRBD1	TRBJ1-3	CASRDRVGNTIYF	TGTGCCAGCAGGGACAGGGTCGGAAACACCATATATTTT
TRBV11-2	NA	TRBD1	TRBJ2-1	CASSLDRQGLGNEQFF	TGTGCCAGCAGCTTAGATCGACAGGGCCTCGGTAATGAGCAGTTCTTC
TRBV25-1	NA	NA	TRBJ1-2	CASGEPGDGGFGTF	TGTGCCAGCGGGGAGCCTGGGGACGGAGGGTTCGGGACCTTC
TRBV3-1/TRBV3-2	once	NA	TRBJ1-1	CASSPWEGVAFF	TGTGCCAGCAGCCCCTGGGAGGGGGTCGCTTTCTTT
TRBV19	NA	NA	TRBJ1-5	CASSTRPGRGNQPQHF	TGTGCCAGTAGTACCCGGCCGGGACGGGGGAATCAGCCCCAGCATTTT
TRBV4-2	NA	NA	TRBJ2-1	CASSQEVDYNEQFF	TGTGCCAGCAGCCAAGAGGTAGATTACAATGAGCAGTTCTTC
TRBV6-6	NA	TRBD2	TRBJ2-1	CASSRATGGISYNEQFF	TGTGCCAGCAGTCGCGCTACCGGGGGGATCTCCTACAATGAGCAGTTCTTC
TRBV19	once	NA	TRBJ2-3	CASSAGTDTQYF	TGTGCCAGTAGTGCCGGTACAGATACGCAGTATTTT
TRBV5-1	NA	NA	TRBJ1-1	CASSSRGEATEAFF	TGCGCCAGCAGCTCCAGGGGTGAGGCCACTGAAGCTTTCTTT
TRBV3-1/TRBV3-2	NA	TRBD2	TRBJ2-3	CASSPGGFWGGSTDTQYF	TGTGCCAGCAGCCCCGGAGGGTTTTGGGGGGGAAGCACAGATACGCAGTATTTT
TRBV7-8	NA	NA	TRBJ2-3	CASSLRADTQYF	TGTGCCAGCAGCCTCCGCGCAGATACGCAGTATTTT
TRBV21-1	NA	NA	TRBJ2-3	CASYRGEVTDTQYF	TGTGCCAGCTATCGGGGGGAAGTGACAGATACGCAGTATTTT
TRBV4-1	few	NA	TRBJ1-1	CASSQGGPGYTEAFF	TGCGCCAGCAGCCAAGGGGGCCCAGGTTACACTGAAGCTTTCTTT
TRBV11-3	few	TRBD1	TRBJ1-4	CASSSGTANEKLFF	TGTGCCAGCAGCTCCGGGACAGCTAATGAAAAACTGTTTTTT
TRBV5-1	NA	TRBD1	TRBJ1-1	CASSLYRGTTEAFF	TGCGCCAGCAGCTTGTACAGGGGCACCACTGAAGCTTTCTTT
TRBV24-1	NA	NA	TRBJ1-2	CATSDHDSKTNYGYTF	TGTGCCACCAGTGATCATGACAGCAAAACTAACTATGGCTACACCTTC
TRBV27	once	TRBD1	TRBJ2-7	CASSSGQGSSYEQYF	TGTGCCAGCAGTTCGGGACAGGGGAGCTCCTACGAGCAGTACTTC
TRBV7-3	NA	TRBD1	TRBJ2-5	CASSPDRQETQYF	TGTGCCAGCAGCCCGGACAGGCAAGAGACCCAGTACTTC
TRBV11-1	NA	NA	TRBJ1-1	CASSLLAGPSNTEAFF	TGTGCCAGCAGCCTTTTGGCAGGGCCATCGAACACTGAAGCTTTCTTT
TRBV11-3	NA	NA	TRBJ2-2	CASSKVDTNTGELFF	TGTGCCAGCAGCAAAGTGGACACGAACACCGGGGAGCTGTTTTTT
TRBV2	few	NA	TRBJ2-5	CASTPGQETQYF	TGTGCCAGCACTCCAGGGCAAGAGACCCAGTACTTC
TRBV27	NA	NA	TRBJ2-3	CASSLSGTFTDTQYF	TGTGCCAGCAGTTTATCGGGCACCTTCACAGATACGCAGTATTTT
TRBV19	NA	NA	TRBJ2-5	CASSTHSQETQYF	TGTGCCAGTAGTACGCACTCGCAAGAGACCCAGTACTTC
TRBV2	NA	TRBD2	TRBJ2-1	CASTGGAGENNEQFF	TGTGCCAGTACCGGAGGAGCGGGGGAGAACAATGAGCAGTTCTTC
TRBV7-2	NA	TRBD1	TRBJ1-4	CASSLVGTGGEKLFF	TGTGCCAGCAGCTTAGTGGGGACAGGAGGGGAAAAACTGTTTTTT
TRBV28	NA	TRBD1	TRBJ2-6	CASSDDRGNSGANVLTF	TGTGCCAGCAGTGATGACAGGGGAAACTCTGGGGCCAACGTCCTGACTTTC
TRBV6-1	NA	NA	TRBJ1-3	CASSGGGRKAGNTIYF	TGTGCCAGCAGTGGGGGAGGCCGAAAGGCTGGAAACACCATATATTTT
TRBV5-4	NA	NA	TRBJ2-7	CASSLQGYEQYF	TGTGCCAGCAGCTTGCAGGGCTACGAGCAGTACTTC
TRBV18	NA	TRBD2	TRBJ2-3	CASSPPGGGTTAYF	TGTGCCAGCTCACCACCGGGAGGAGGGACTACTGCGTATTTT
TRBV18	few	NA	TRBJ2-7	CASSPRRDFYEQYF	TGTGCCAGCTCACCACGGAGGGACTTCTACGAGCAGTACTTC
TRBV5-4	NA	NA	TRBJ1-1	CASSSQMNTEAFF	TGTGCCAGCAGCTCCCAGATGAACACTGAAGCTTTCTTT